The clone carrying this T cell receptor beta chain was seen repeatedly, ten times or more. Its cognate antigen is unknown. The data stem from a study of T cells in Graves' hyperthyroidism and ophthalmopathy. Regions amplified from RNA transcripts were the TCR beta CDR3 regions. Initially, a first-round RT-PCR of the TCR CDR3 employed the HTBI primer set. Each CDR3 protein gets one entry after TCRdb re-called the multiplex PCR reads with MiXCR. The table shows 95,000 to 110,000 distinct CDR3 sequences, with about 17% occurring only once. The CDR3 consists of 13 residues. Per germline, CDR1 DFQATT and CDR2 SNEGSKA (reference sequence). Losses at the gene ends were 6 bases for V and 4 bases for J; bases not matched to a gene: 7. Stability of Graves' hyperthyroidism was defined as absent ophthalmopathy progression within 18 months. Used for diagnoses were clinical symptoms, serum thyroxine and TRAb, thyroid ultrasound and orbital computed tomography.

Study-level points and caveats: Blood also showed most of the thyroid clonotypes that were expanded above 0.001.

The receptor's source is a woman aged 45-59 years with Graves' hyperthyroidism. The J gene is TRBJ2-5, the V gene TRBV20-1; 8 positions match TRBD2. Sequencing was done on a sample of blood. The CDR3 coding sequence is TGCAGTGCCGCAGCGGGAGTTGCAGAGACCCAGTACTTC. This translates into CSAAAGVAETQYF.